The 5 T cell receptor beta chains below come from one sample, sequenced in a study of blood T cell repertoires in COVID-19. Assay: immunoSEQ multiplex PCR; the TCRdb copy retains only in-frame clones and omits some. The table records a few hundred thousand clones, about 90% of them present only once. The sample was peripheral blood. The receptors derive from a man aged 18 to 29 with active or convalescent COVID-19.

The chain recombines TRBV21-1 with TRBJ2-2; the table's D gene call, TRBD2, was not cross checked with the DNA. TRBV21-1 is labeled a pseudogene. The CDR3 spans 18 residues. The CDR3 DNA is TGTGCCAGCAGCAAAAACCCAGCGGGGGAGACGAACACCGGGGAGCTGTTTTTT. Translating gives CASSKNPAGETNTGELFF.

The chain carries TRBV5-4 and TRBJ2-5, with D perhaps TRBD2 (5 bases). Germline lookup yields CDR1 SGHNT and CDR2 YYREEE (reference sequence). The CDR3 extends over 14 amino acids. Trimming took off 2 bases at V and 3 bases at J, with 11 bases between the two ends. CDR3 in DNA: TGTGCCAGCAGCTTTGGCCGGGATAAAGAGACCCAGTACTTC. This translates into CASSFGRDKETQYF.

The rearrangement joins TRBV2 to TRBJ2-1; TRBD2 matches 12 bases. The CDR3 runs to 19 residues. The V segment lost 2 bases and the J segment 12 bases; nucleotides outside the gene matches: 20. Germline V lookup: CDR1 SNHLY, CDR2 FYNNEI. CDR3: CASSERYSLAGGTNEWQFF. CDR3 sequence (DNA): TGTGCCAGCAGTGAACGGTACTCACTAGCGGGGGGTACAAATGAGTGGCAGTTCTTC.

The chain joins TRBV5-1 to TRBJ2-1, with TRBD2 identical over 10 bases. Germline V gene data show CDR1 as SGHRS and CDR2 as YFSETQ. With V trimmed by 4 bases and J by 4 bases, 8 bases remained unmatched. This CDR3 spans 16 amino acids. The CDR3, as DNA: TGCGCCAGCAGCGCCGAACTAGCGGGAATTTACAATGAGCAGTTCTTC. It yields the protein CASSAELAGIYNEQFF.

The V call is TRBV6-6, the J call TRBJ2-7; 8 bases are a match to TRBD2. The length of the CDR3 is 15 residues. CDR1 is MNHNY, CDR2 SVGAGI, per germline (reference sequence). Trimming took 3 bases from V and 0 from J; bases not matched to a gene: 4. The CDR3 DNA follows: TGTGCCAGCAGTTATTTAGCGGGGAGCTCCTACGAGCAGTACTTC. It codes for CASSYLAGSSYEQYF.